The next 30 T cell receptor beta chains were all read from a single sample in a study of OX40 agonist ivuxolimab in advanced cancers. Sequencing used immunoSEQ multiplex PCR; TCRdb keeps in-frame clones, though not all of them. The data show about 36,000 clones, about 81% seen once. Sequenced here: CD4+ or CD8+ T cells sorted from blood, sampled in a trial of the OX40 agonist ivuxolimab. These receptors were obtained from an adult with an advanced solid tumor such as melanoma, head and neck, liver or kidney cancer.

V and J are TRBV27 and TRBJ2-2, with a tentative D call TRBD2 (5 bases). The CDR3 spans 14 residues. Trimming left V 6 bases short and J 8 bases short, with 16 bases between. From germline, CDR1 is MNHEY and CDR2 SMNVEV (reference sequence). CDR3 in amino acids: CASSLASRVGELFF. CDR3 nucleotides: TGTGCCAGCAGCTTAGCTAGCAGAGTAGGGGAGCTGTTTTTT.

The gene calls are TRBV18 and TRBJ2-7, with D possibly matching TRBD1 (6 bases). The CDR3 is 14 amino acids. Trimming removed 5 bases from V and 0 bases from J, with 11 bases in between. Germline V CDR1 and CDR2: KGHSH, LQKENI. The CDR3 here is CASSATGYSYEQYF. Here the CDR3 DNA reads TGTGCCAGCTCAGCCACAGGGTACTCCTACGAGCAGTACTTC.

The V gene is TRBV30, the J gene TRBJ2-7, with 7 bases identical to TRBD1. J was trimmed by 0 bases and V by 0 bases; bases with no gene match: 2. This CDR3 comprises 14 residues. Per the germline V gene, CDR1 is GTSNPN and CDR2 is SVGIG (reference sequence). CDR3 sequence reads: CAWSVGGSSYEQYF. In DNA, the CDR3 is TGTGCCTGGAGTGTAGGGGGCAGCTCCTACGAGCAGTACTTC.

The CDR3 here is CASSLRTGGANTGELFF. Written as DNA, the CDR3 is TGTGCCAGTAGCCTAAGAACAGGGGGCGCGAACACCGGGGAGCTGTTTTTT. This chain links TRBV19 with TRBJ2-2; 9 bases are a match to TRBD1. This CDR3 region has 17 residues. With 6 bases clipped from V and 0 bases from J, the junction kept 8 bases outside the gene matches. Germline CDR1 is LNHDA and CDR2 is SQIVND (reference sequence).

The gene calls are TRBV10-2 and TRBJ2-7; D might be TRBD1 or TRBD2, each matching 5 bases. The ends were cut back, 0 bases at V and 2 bases at J, with 14 bases in the middle. The CDR3 extends over 16 amino acids. Per the germline V gene, CDR1 is WSHSY and CDR2 is SAAADI. CDR3 sequence: CASSESGAGTPYEQYF. The CDR3 region has the DNA TGCGCCAGCAGTGAGTCAGGGGCAGGGACCCCCTACGAGCAGTACTTC.

The rearrangement uses TRBV6-6 and TRBJ2-7; D could derive from TRBD1 or TRBD2 (5 bases each). The length of the CDR3 is 13 residues. V lost 5 bases and J lost 3, with 11 bases in between. Germline V gene sequence: CDR1 MNHNY, CDR2 SVGAGI (reference sequence). CDR3 bases: TGTGCCAGCAGTCGGGGACCGGACTACGAGCAGTACTTC. Translating gives CASSRGPDYEQYF.

The chain joins TRBV19 to TRBJ2-7; maybe TRBD1 (5 bases). V lost 5 bases, J lost 6 bases, and 14 bases lay in between. The germline V gene encodes CDR1 LNHDA and CDR2 SQIVND (reference sequence). This CDR3 spans 13 amino acids. The CDR3 sequence is CASSDQGSLEQYF. CDR3 sequence (DNA): TGTGCCAGTAGTGACCAGGGATCCCTCGAGCAGTACTTC.

The chain joins TRBV28 to TRBJ2-2, with 9 bases matching TRBD2. The J segment lost 0 bases and the V segment lost 6 bases, leaving 2 bases of the junction unmatched. There are 15 residues in the CDR3. Germline CDR1 is MDHEN and CDR2 is SYDVKM. The CDR3 reads CASRSGGTNTGELFF. The DNA for the CDR3 is TGTGCCAGCAGAAGCGGGGGGACGAACACCGGGGAGCTGTTTTTT.

CDR3 nucleotide sequence: TGTGCCTGGAGTGCGGACGGTTTGGGGTACGAGCAGTACTTC. This encodes CAWSADGLGYEQYF. The chain uses TRBV30 and TRBJ2-7; D remains ambiguous. This CDR3 region has 14 residues. V was trimmed by 1 base and J by 4 bases, leaving 14 bases between them. Germline V gene data show CDR1 as GTSNPN and CDR2 as SVGIG (reference sequence).

V usage is TRBV28 and J usage is TRBJ2-7; 9 bases are a match to TRBD1. V lost 4 bases, J lost 2 bases, and 6 bases stayed unmatched. The germline V gene has CDR1 MDHEN and CDR2 SYDVKM. There are 15 residues in the CDR3. CDR3 in DNA: TGTGCCAGCAGTTCACCGGGACAGGGAGCCTACGAGCAGTACTTC. Its protein is CASSSPGQGAYEQYF.

Here the CDR3 reads CASSLDQETQYF. CDR3 nucleotides: TGTGCCAGCAGCTTAGATCAAGAGACCCAGTACTTC. The chain employs TRBV7-2 and TRBJ2-5; D remains unclear. Trimming took 1 base from V and 2 from J, leaving 2 bases between them. The CDR3 has 12 residues. CDR1 SGHTA and CDR2 FQGNSA come from the germline V gene. Together with reference TRBV7-2 and TRBJ2-5, the CDR3 gives the full variable domain: GAGVSQSPSNKVTEKGKDVELRCDPISGHTALYWYRQSLGQGLEFLIYFQGNSAPDKSGLPSDRFSAERTGGSVSTLTIQRTQQEDSAVYLCASSLDQETQYFGPGTRLLVL.

CDR3 DNA sequence: TGCGCCAGCAGCCGAGGGGGAGAGGCCTACGAGCAGTACTTC. This translates into CASSRGGEAYEQYF. The J gene is TRBJ2-7, the V gene TRBV5-1, with D maybe TRBD1 (6 bases). CDR3 size: 14 residues. Germline-derived CDR1 and CDR2 are SGHRS and YFSETQ. Trimming stripped 4 bases from V and 2 bases from J, with 13 bases between.

The genes are TRBV6-5 and TRBJ2-7; no clear D. Trimming removed 2 bases at V and 6 bases at J, with 11 bases between. The germline V gene has CDR1 MNHEY and CDR2 SVGAGI. The CDR3 consists of 13 residues. CDR3 nucleotide sequence: TGTGCCAGCAGTTACACAATAGTAGGCGAGCAGTACTTC. Protein sequence: CASSYTIVGEQYF.

This chain connects TRBV11-2 to TRBJ2-1, with 10 bases identical to TRBD2. The CDR3 has 13 amino acids. The germline CDR1 and CDR2 sequences are SGHAT and FQNNGV. V gave up 5 bases and J gave up 10 bases; unmatched junction bases: 5. Here the CDR3 DNA reads TGTGCCAGCAGCGGCATTAGCGGGAGGGAGCAGTTCTTC. This encodes CASSGISGREQFF.

This clone came up a few times. The chain is built from TRBV6-1 and TRBJ1-5; the D is unclear. The length of the CDR3 is 15 residues. Germline assignment: CDR1 MNHNS and CDR2 SASEGT. V lost 8 bases and J 0 bases, leaving 14 bases between the germline ends. The CDR3 DNA follows: TGTGCCAGCTCCAAAGTCCCAGTTAGCAATCAGCCCCAGCATTTT. Amino acids: CASSKVPVSNQPQHF.

The V call is TRBV6-6, the J call TRBJ2-3; the match to TRBD2 covers 7 bases. The CDR3 length is 15 residues. Germline V gives CDR1 MNHNY, CDR2 SVGAGI (reference sequence). With V trimmed by 0 bases and J by 5 bases, 5 bases remained unmatched. The CDR3 reads CASSYSGEGVDTQYF. CDR3 DNA: TGTGCCAGCAGTTACTCGGGGGAGGGAGTAGATACGCAGTATTTT.

The rearrangement joins TRBV28 to TRBJ2-5; 11 bases agree with TRBD2. Germline trimming cut 6 bases from V and 4 bases from J; bases unmatched to any gene: 4. This CDR3 has 14 residues. Per the germline V gene, CDR1 is MDHEN and CDR2 is SYDVKM. The CDR3, as DNA: TGTGCCAGCAGACTAGCGGGGGCACGAGAGACCCAGTACTTC. It codes for CASRLAGARETQYF.

J is TRBJ2-2 and V is TRBV6-5, with TRBD2 matching over 10 bases. The V segment lost 2 bases and the J segment 6 bases; nucleotides outside the gene matches: 6. CDR3 length: 16 residues. Per the germline V gene, CDR1 is MNHEY and CDR2 is SVGAGI. CDR3 in amino acids: CASSYAGTSVAGELFF. CDR3 sequence (DNA): TGTGCCAGCAGTTACGCCGGGACTAGCGTGGCCGGGGAGCTGTTTTTT.

This clone appeared a single time. This chain uses TRBV30 with TRBJ2-3; D is perhaps TRBD2 (5 bases). Germline lookup yields CDR1 GTSNPN and CDR2 SVGIG (reference sequence). Trimming left V 4 bases short and J 4 bases short, with 6 bases between. The CDR3 has 11 residues. CDR3 nucleotide sequence: TGTGCCTGGACGGAGGCAGATACGCAGTATTTT. As protein: CAWTEADTQYF.

This clone is categorized as medium-sized. The chain joins TRBV28 to TRBJ2-7; maybe TRBD2 (5 bases). V gave up 5 bases and J gave up 6 bases, with 20 bases separating them. The CDR3 sequence is 15 residues long. Germline V lookup: CDR1 MDHEN, CDR2 SYDVKM. Here the CDR3 DNA reads TGTGCCAGCAGTCAAAGCGGCCCGGTACCCCGCGAGCAGTACTTC. It is translated as CASSQSGPVPREQYF.

The V gene is TRBV5-8, the J gene TRBJ1-2; no reliable D call. The V end was cut by 2 bases, the J end by 7 bases, with 15 bases between. There are 14 residues in the CDR3. CDR1 and CDR2 (germline): SGHTS, YDEGEE. CDR3 amino acids: CASSFRGRLGGYTF. DNA of the CDR3: TGTGCCAGCAGCTTTCGAGGAAGATTGGGTGGCTACACCTTC.

The rearrangement uses TRBV6-5 and TRBJ2-1; tentatively, D is TRBD2 (5 bases). V was cut by 6 bases and J by 7 bases, with 10 bases left in between. The CDR3 contains 12 residues. Germline CDR1 reads MNHEY; CDR2 reads SVGAGI. The CDR3 loop reads CASSKLGNEQFF. For the CDR3, the DNA is TGTGCCAGCAGCAAACTAGGAAATGAGCAGTTCTTC.

This rearrangement joins TRBV19 to TRBJ2-3; D remains unclear. CDR1 is LNHDA, CDR2 SQIVND, per germline (reference sequence). The CDR3 runs to 14 residues. V was clipped by 6 bases and J by 1 base, with 11 bases between them. CDR3 nucleotide sequence: TGTGCCAGTAGGTCCAGTGGGGGCACAGATACGCAGTATTTT. This codes for CASRSSGGTDTQYF.

The gene calls are TRBV30 and TRBJ1-5; D remains ambiguous. Germline CDR1 is GTSNPN and CDR2 is SVGIG (reference sequence). Trimming cost V 4 bases and J 3 bases, with 10 bases left between them. This CDR3 is 13 amino acids long. The chain's CDR3 is CAWNSGPNQPQHF. CDR3 DNA: TGTGCCTGGAATTCAGGACCCAATCAGCCCCAGCATTTT.

The J gene is TRBJ2-7, the V gene TRBV6-1; no definite D call. This CDR3 is built from 11 residues. CDR1 is MNHNS, CDR2 SASEGT, per germline. Trimming stripped 2 bases from V and 4 bases from J, with 3 bases between. CDR3 DNA: TGTGCCAGCAGTGAAAGATACGAGCAGTACTTC. It codes for CASSERYEQYF.

The gene calls are TRBV6-1 and TRBJ2-2; 7 nucleotides agree with TRBD1. Germline assignment: CDR1 MNHNS and CDR2 SASEGT. The junction had 8 bases not matched to a gene; V was cut back by 7 bases and J by 6 bases. There are 14 residues in the CDR3. The CDR3 is CASIIRGIAGELFF. The CDR3 coding sequence is TGTGCCAGCATTATCAGGGGGATTGCCGGGGAGCTGTTTTTT.

This chain links TRBV9 with TRBJ2-2; weak D call: TRBD2 (6 bases). The CDR3 has 16 amino acids. V gave up 4 bases and J gave up 7 bases, with 20 bases separating them. Per the germline V gene, CDR1 is SGDLS and CDR2 is YYNGEE. CDR3 sequence: CASSPHGAGKIGELFF. The CDR3 region has the DNA TGTGCCAGCAGCCCCCATGGGGCGGGAAAAATCGGGGAGCTGTTTTTT.

The genes are TRBV28 and TRBJ1-4, with D perhaps TRBD1 (6 bases). V lost 10 bases and J lost 1, with 7 bases in between. The CDR3 loop spans 12 amino acids. Germline V gives CDR1 MDHEN, CDR2 SYDVKM. The CDR3 nucleotides read TGTGCCACCAGGGGAACTAATGAAAAACTGTTTTTT. This gives the protein CATRGTNEKLFF.

The genes are TRBV28 and TRBJ1-5, with TRBD1 identical over 9 bases. With 3 bases clipped from V and 6 bases from J, the junction kept 6 bases outside the gene matches. Germline-derived CDR1 and CDR2 are MDHEN and SYDVKM. The CDR3 is 15 residues long. CDR3 DNA: TGTGCCAGCAGTTTTGAGACAGGGGGGGGTCAGCCCCAGCATTTT. Its translation is CASSFETGGGQPQHF.

The V call is TRBV6-5, the J call TRBJ1-2; D is unclear. The CDR3 contains 14 residues. V was pared by 7 bases and J by 3 bases, with 15 bases between. Germline V gene data show CDR1 as MNHEY and CDR2 as SVGAGI. CDR3 sequence: CASKYSSGDYGYTF. Written as DNA, the CDR3 is TGTGCCAGCAAATACTCCTCTGGGGACTATGGCTACACCTTC.